This T cell receptor (beta chain) was found in a study of response to subunit inactivated influenza vaccine. In the case of this clonotype: Its specificity is unknown.

Whole-study findings and limits: Each seasonal influenza vaccination recruits few new T cells, the authors suggested.

TCRdb re-called the RT-PCR reads with MiXCR, one entry per CDR3 protein. The sample has about 160,000 distinct CDR3 sequences; 9.5% to 13% are singletons. The ends lost 11 bases at V and 0 bases at J; junction bases unmatched: 6. Germline V lookup: CDR1 ENHRY, CDR2 SYGVKD. This CDR3 region has 14 residues. The sequencing used non-naive T cells sorted from PBMCs, collected more than 35 days after vaccination. The V gene is TRBV10-3, the J gene TRBJ2-2; TRBD1 matches 7 bases. This receptor was taken from a man aged 45-65 years who received an inactivated influenza vaccine. CDR3 in amino acids: CALWDRTNTGELFF. CDR3 in DNA: TGTGCCCTATGGGACAGAACGAACACCGGGGAGCTGTTTTTT.